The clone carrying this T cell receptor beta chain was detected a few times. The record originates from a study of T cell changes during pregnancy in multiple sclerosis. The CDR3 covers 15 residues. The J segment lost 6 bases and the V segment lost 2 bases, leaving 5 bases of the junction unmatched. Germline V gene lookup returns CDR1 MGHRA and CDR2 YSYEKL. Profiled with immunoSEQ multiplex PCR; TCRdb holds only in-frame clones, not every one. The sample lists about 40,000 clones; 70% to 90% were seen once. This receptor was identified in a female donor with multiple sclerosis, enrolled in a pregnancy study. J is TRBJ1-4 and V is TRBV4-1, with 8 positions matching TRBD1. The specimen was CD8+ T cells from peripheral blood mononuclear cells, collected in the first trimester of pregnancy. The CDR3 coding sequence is TGCGCCAGCAGCCAAAGAGCAGGGGGCGATGAAAAACTGTTTTTT. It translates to CASSQRAGGDEKLFF.